This T cell receptor beta chain was identified in a study of CD8+ T cells in alopecia areata. Study outcomes and limitations: Normal scalp had lower clonality than lesional scalp, with alopecia totalis/universalis lesions showing this most strongly. Scalp clonality and expanded CD8+ clones among the top 100 showed significant decreases with tofacitinib.

Germline V gene data show CDR1 as SEHNR and CDR2 as FQNEAQ (reference sequence). This CDR3 comprises 14 residues. V gave up 5 bases and J gave up 0 bases; unmatched junction bases: 4. In the case of this clone: Its antigen is as yet unknown.

The treatment here: oral pan-JAK inhibitor, 5-10 mg twice daily. Alopecia areata patients gave lesional scalp punch biopsies and peripheral blood samples. cDNA reverse transcribed from extracted RNA served as the sequencing template. Using immunoSEQ multiplex PCR, the repertoire was profiled, and TCRdb retains in-frame clones only, with some absent. The repertoire holds approximately 280,000 clones, with roughly 64% as singletons. Specimen: CD4+ T cells sorted from blood, collected at week 24, from a patient treated with tofacitinib. The clonotype originates from a human donor with alopecia areata. J is TRBJ2-7 and V is TRBV7-9, with TRBD1 identical over 7 bases. CDR3 coding DNA: TGTGCCAGCAGCAGACAGGGCCTCTCCTACGAGCAGTACTTC. It translates to CASSRQGLSYEQYF.